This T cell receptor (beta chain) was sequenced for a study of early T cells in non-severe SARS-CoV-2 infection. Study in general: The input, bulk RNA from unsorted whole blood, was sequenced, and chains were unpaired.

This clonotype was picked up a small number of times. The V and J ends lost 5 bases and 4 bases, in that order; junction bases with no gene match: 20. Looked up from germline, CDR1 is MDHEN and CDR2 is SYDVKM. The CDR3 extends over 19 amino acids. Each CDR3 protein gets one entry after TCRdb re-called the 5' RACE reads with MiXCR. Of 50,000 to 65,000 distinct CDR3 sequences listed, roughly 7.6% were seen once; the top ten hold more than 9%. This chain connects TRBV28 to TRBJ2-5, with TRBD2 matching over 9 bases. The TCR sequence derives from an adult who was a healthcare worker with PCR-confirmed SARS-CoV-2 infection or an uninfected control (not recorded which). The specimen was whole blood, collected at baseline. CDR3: CASSKFIPGLASGLETQYF. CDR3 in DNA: TGTGCCAGCAGTAAATTTATCCCGGGACTAGCCTCAGGCCTAGAGACCCAGTACTTC.